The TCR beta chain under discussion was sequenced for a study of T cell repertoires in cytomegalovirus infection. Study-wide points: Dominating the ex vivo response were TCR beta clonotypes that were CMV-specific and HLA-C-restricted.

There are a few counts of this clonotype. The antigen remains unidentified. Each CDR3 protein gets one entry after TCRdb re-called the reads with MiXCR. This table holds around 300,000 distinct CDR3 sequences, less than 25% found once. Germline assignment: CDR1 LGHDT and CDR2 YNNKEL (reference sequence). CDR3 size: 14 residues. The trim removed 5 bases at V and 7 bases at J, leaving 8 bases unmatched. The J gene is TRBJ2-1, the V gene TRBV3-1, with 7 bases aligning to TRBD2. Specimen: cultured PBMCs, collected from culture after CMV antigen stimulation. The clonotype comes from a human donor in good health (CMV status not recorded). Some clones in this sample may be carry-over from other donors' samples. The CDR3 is CASSVSGMRNEQFF. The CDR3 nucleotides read TGTGCCAGCAGCGTGAGCGGGATGAGGAATGAGCAGTTCTTC.